The clone carrying this T cell receptor beta chain was found a few times. Its antigen remains unknown. At one of its ends the junction is not consistent with the germline gene, which may arise from a read error. The sample originates from a study of regulatory T cells in long-lasting Graves disease. Overall study findings and caveats: Among the persistent patients, 2,741 public clonotypes were shared, more than the approximately 970 shared among new patients.

For TCR beta, libraries came from iRepertoire HTBI primers and Arm-PCR of CDR3 regions. TCRdb itself ran the multiplex PCR reads through MiXCR, one entry per CDR3 protein. The profile shows approximately 390,000 distinct CDR3 sequences, 15% to 20% of them singletons. Germline loops: CDR1 LNHDA, CDR2 SQIVND (reference sequence). This CDR3 region has 11 residues. Time point specified: newly diagnosed GD, antithyroid drugs for less than 3 months. RNA from PBMCs was the source of the TCR library. This same sample was also part of a study on T cells in Graves' hyperthyroidism and ophthalmopathy. In that study: HTBI primers were the set used in a first-round RT-PCR of the TCR CDR3.

V is TRBV19 and J is TRBJ1-3; no definite D call. The material sequenced was peripheral blood mononuclear cells (PBMCs), taken at new diagnosis, from a patient treated with antithyroid drugs. The TCR comes from a young woman with Graves disease. CDR3 sequence: CAGRTGDTIYF. The CDR3 DNA reads TGTGCCGGTAGGACTGGAGACACCATATATTTT.